This T cell receptor beta chain was recovered during a study of PD-1 blockade in classical Hodgkin lymphoma. On this clone itself: Antigen unknown.

Every patient experienced relapse after autologous stem cell transplantation, and brentuximab vedotin exposure varied. Data came from immunoSEQ multiplex PCR; TCRdb stores just in-frame clones and leaves some out. The table shows 98,000 or so clones, with about 89% occurring only once. Germline trimming cut 5 bases from V and 1 base from J; bases unmatched to any gene: 10. The CDR3 sequence is 17 residues long. Germline lookup yields CDR1 LNHNV and CDR2 YYDKDF (reference sequence). Study-level findings and limits: Among the patients, those starting nivolumab under 1 year after ASCT were excluded.

This clonotype originated in a human donor with classical Hodgkin lymphoma. This chain links TRBV15 with TRBJ2-5, with 10 bases matching TRBD2. Sample: peripheral blood mononuclear cells (PBMCs), taken before the second cycle of nivolumab. CDR3 protein: CATSDILAGAFQETQYF. The CDR3 DNA is TGTGCCACCAGCGACATCCTAGCGGGAGCTTTCCAAGAGACCCAGTACTTC.